This T cell receptor beta chain was documented in a study of blood T cell repertoires in COVID-19. Looking at the study overall: Samples of COVID-19 (acute and convalescent) were obtained from the United States, Italy and Spain. PBMCs, B-cell-depleted T cells, or T cells were the source of the cDNA or gDNA that made up the material.

Per the original methods: Amplification of reference gene primers provided the estimated nucleated cell counts. Assay: immunoSEQ multiplex PCR; the TCRdb copy retains only in-frame clones and omits some. Clonal size and the V and J genes are those of that table, whereas D and trimming came from the DNA. The table shows approximately 130,000 clones, with about four fifths occurring only once. Notes on this clone: Distinct nucleotide sequences in the sample also encode this CDR3.

Germline values: CDR1 SNHLY, CDR2 FYNNEI. This CDR3 is built from 12 residues. Trimming took 3 bases from V and 4 from J, leaving 4 bases between them. This sequence joins TRBV2 and TRBJ2-1; no definite D call. Sample: peripheral blood. The receptor's source is a man older than 75 with active or convalescent COVID-19. The CDR3 nucleotides are TGTGCCAGCAGTGACAGTTACAATGAGCAGTTCTTC. Protein sequence: CASSDSYNEQFF.